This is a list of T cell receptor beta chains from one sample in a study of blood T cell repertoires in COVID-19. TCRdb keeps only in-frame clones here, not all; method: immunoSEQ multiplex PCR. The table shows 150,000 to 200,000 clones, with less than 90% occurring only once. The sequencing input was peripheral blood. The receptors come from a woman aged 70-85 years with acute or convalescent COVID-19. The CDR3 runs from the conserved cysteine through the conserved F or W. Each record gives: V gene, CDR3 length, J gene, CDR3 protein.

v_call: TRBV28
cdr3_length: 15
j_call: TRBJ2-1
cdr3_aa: CASRGTSGRGNEQFF

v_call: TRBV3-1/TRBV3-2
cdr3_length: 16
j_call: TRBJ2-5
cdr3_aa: CASSQVDQRGSETQYF

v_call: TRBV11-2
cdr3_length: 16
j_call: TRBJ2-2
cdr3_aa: CASSLHMGTATGELFF

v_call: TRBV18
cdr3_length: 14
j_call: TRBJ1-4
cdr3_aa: CASSPGTVNEKLFF

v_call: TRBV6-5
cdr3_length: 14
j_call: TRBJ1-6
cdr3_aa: CASSYSIRDSPLHF

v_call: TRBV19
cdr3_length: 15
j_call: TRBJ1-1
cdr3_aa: CASSDTIRGDTEAFF

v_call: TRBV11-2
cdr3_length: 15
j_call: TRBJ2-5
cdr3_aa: CASTLGSGREETQYF

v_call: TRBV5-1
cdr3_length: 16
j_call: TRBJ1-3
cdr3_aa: CASSLPSGQAGNTIYF

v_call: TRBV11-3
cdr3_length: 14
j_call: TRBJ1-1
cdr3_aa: CASSSDRVRTEAFF

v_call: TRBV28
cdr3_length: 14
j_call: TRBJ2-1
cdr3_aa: CASRGPGLQEEQFF

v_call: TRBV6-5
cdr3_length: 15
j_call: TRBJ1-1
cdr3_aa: CASSRVNKANTEAFF

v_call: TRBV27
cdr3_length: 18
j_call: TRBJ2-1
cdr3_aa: CASSFRTSGMGSYNEQFF

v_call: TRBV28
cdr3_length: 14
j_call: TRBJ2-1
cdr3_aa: CASSPTLVMNEQFF

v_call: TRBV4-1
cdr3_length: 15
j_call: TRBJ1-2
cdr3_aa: CASSQVRSENYGYTF

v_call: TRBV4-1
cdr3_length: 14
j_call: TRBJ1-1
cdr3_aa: CASSRGQENTEAFF

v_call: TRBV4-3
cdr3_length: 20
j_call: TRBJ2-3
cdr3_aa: CASSQDSGLAGDYSTDTQYF

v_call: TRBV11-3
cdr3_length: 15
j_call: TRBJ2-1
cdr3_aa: CASSSSSGVYNEQFF

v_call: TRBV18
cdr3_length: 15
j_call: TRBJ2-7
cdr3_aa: CASSPRSAVSYEQYF

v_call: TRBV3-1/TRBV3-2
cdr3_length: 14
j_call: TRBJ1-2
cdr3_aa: CASSRGQGEYGYTF

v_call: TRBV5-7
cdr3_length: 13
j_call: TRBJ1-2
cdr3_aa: CASSRDRGLWCTF

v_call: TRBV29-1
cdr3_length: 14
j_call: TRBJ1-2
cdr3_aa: CSVEDSGTGYGYTF

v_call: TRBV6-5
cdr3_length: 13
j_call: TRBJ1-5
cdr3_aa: CASTTGGRQPQHF

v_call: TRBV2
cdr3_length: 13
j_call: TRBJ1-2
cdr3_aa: CASSGSGTGGYTF

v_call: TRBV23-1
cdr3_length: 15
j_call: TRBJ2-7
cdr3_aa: CASSVSRDRVHEQYF

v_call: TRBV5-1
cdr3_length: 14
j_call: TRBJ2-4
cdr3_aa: CASTRQGGADIQYF

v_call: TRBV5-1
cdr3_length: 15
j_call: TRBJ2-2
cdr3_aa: CASSLALANTGELFF

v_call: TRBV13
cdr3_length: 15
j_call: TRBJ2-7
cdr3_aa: CASSLTRTGSYEQYF

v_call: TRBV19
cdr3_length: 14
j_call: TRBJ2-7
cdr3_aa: CASSIGERQTARYF

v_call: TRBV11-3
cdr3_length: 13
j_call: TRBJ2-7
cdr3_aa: CASSLSIVYEQYF

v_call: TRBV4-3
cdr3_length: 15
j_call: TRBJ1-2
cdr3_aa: CASSQGAEGAYGYTF

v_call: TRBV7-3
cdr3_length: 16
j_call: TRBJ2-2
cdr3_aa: CASSYGRGTNTGELFF

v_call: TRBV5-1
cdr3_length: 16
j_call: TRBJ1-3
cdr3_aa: CASSLGGTETRNTIYF

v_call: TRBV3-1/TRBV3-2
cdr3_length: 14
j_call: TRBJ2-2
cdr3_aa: CASSARGPTGELFF

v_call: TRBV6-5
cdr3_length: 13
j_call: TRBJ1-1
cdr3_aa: CASSEGQNTEAFF

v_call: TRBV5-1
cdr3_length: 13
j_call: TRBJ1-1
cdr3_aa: CASSGGAHTEAFF

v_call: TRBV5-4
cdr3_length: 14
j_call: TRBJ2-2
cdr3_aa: CASSLTGTDGELFF

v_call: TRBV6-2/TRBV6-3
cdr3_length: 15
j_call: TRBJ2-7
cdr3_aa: CASSYSQGYIYEQYF

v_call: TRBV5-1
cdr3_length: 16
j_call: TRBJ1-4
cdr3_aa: CASSLAVGTGSEKLFF

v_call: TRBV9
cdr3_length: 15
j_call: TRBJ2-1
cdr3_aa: CASSVGQGTYNEQFF

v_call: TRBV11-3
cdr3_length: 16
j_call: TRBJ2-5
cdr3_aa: CASSRVMDRSGETQYF

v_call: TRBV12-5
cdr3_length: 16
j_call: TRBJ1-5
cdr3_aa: CASGLPTTRTGQPQHF

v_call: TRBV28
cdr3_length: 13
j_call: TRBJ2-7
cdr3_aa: CASRRTSFYEQYF